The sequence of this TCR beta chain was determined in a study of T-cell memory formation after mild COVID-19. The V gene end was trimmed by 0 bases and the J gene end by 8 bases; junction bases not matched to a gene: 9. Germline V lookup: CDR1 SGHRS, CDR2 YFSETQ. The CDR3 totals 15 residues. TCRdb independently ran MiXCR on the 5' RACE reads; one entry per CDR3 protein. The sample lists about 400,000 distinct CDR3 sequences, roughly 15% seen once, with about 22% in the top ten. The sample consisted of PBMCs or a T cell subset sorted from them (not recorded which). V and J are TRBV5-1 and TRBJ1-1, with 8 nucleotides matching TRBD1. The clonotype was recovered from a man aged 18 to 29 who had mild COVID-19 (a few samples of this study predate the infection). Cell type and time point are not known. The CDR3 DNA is TGCGCCAGCAGCTTGGTGTCAGGGGGCTATGCCGAAGCTTTCTTT. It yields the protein CASSLVSGGYAEAFF.